The clone carrying this TCR beta chain is a singleton in its sample. Method: immunoSEQ multiplex PCR; TCRdb's copy keeps in-frame clones and lacks some. The data contain around 50,000 clones, around nine tenths of them singletons. The data are from a study of T cell changes during pregnancy in multiple sclerosis. The germline gives CDR1 SGDLS, CDR2 YYNGEE. Trimming cost V 0 bases and J 1 base, with 14 bases left between them. The CDR3 runs to 17 residues. This sequence was found in a female donor in good health, enrolled as a control in a pregnancy study. This chain connects TRBV9 to TRBJ2-1; D is possibly TRBD2 (6 bases). Sequencing was performed on CD4+ T cells from peripheral blood mononuclear cells, taken after pregnancy. The chain's CDR3 is CASSVGSSGPSYNEQFF. CDR3 DNA: TGTGCCAGCAGCGTAGGGAGTAGCGGACCTTCCTACAATGAGCAGTTCTTC.